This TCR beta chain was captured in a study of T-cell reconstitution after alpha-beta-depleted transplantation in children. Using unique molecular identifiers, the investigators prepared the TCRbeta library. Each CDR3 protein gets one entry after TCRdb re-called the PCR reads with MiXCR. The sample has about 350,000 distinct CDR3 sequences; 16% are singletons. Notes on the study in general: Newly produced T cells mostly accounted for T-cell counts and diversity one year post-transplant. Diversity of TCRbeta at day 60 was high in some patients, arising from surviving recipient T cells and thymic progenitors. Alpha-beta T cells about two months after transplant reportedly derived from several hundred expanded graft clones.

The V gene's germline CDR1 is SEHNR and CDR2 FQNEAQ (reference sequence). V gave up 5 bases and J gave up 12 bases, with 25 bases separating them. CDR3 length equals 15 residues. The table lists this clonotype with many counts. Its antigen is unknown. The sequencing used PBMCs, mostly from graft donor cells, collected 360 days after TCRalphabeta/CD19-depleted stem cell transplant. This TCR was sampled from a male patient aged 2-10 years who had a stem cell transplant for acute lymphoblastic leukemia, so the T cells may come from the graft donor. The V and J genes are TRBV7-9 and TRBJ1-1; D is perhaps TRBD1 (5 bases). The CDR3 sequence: CASSPPREGSIGTFF. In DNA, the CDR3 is TGTGCCAGCAGCCCACCCCGGGAGGGGTCGATTGGAACTTTCTTT.